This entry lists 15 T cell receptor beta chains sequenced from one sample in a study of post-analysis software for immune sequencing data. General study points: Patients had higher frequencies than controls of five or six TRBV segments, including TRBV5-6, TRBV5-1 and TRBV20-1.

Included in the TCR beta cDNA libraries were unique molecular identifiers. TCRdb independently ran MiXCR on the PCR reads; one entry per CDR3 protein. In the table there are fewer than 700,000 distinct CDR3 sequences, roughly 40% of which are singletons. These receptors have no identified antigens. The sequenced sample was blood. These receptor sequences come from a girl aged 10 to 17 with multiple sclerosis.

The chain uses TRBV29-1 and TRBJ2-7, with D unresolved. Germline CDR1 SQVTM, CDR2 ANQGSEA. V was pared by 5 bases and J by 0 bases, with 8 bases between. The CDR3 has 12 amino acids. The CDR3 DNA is TGCAGCGTTAAAGGGTCCTCCTACGAGCAGTACTTC. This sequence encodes CSVKGSSYEQYF.

The CDR3 sequence: CASSLPGQGYNEQFF. In DNA form, the CDR3 reads TGTGCCAGCAGTTTACCGGGACAGGGTTACAATGAGCAGTTCTTC. V usage is TRBV12-3 or TRBV12-4 and J usage is TRBJ2-1, with 9 positions matching TRBD1. With 2 bases clipped from V and 4 bases from J, the junction kept 3 bases outside the gene matches. This CDR3 is 15 amino acids long.

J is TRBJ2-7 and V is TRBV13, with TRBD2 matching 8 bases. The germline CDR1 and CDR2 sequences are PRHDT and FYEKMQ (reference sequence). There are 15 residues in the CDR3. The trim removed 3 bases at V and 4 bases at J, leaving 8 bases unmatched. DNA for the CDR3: TGTGCCAGCAGCTTGAAAGCGGGAGCTTGGTACGAGCAGTACTTC. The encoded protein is CASSLKAGAWYEQYF.

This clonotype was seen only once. The CDR3 sequence is CASSFYQGADTQYF. CDR3 nucleotides: TGTGCCAGCAGTTTCTATCAGGGGGCAGATACGCAGTATTTT. This chain uses TRBV12-3 or TRBV12-4 with TRBJ2-3; 7 bases are shared with TRBD1. With 3 bases clipped from V and 4 bases from J, the junction kept 4 bases outside the gene matches. CDR3 length: 14 amino acids.

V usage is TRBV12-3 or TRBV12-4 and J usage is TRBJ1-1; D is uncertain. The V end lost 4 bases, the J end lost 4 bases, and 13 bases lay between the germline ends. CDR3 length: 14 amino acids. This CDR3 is CASSYEGKGTEAFF. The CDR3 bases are TGTGCCAGCAGTTATGAGGGCAAGGGCACTGAAGCTTTCTTT.

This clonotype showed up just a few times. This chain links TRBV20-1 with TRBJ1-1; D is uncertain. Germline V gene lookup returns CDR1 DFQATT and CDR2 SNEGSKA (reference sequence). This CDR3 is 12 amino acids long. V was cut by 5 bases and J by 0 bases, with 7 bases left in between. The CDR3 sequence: CSALVLNTEAFF. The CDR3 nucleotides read TGCAGTGCTTTGGTCCTGAACACTGAAGCTTTCTTT.

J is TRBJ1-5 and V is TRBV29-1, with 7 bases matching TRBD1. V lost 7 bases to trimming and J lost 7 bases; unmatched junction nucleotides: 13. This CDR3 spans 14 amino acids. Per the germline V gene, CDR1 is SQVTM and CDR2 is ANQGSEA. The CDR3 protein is CSAREGEQGQPQHF. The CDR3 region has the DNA TGCAGCGCTCGGGAAGGGGAACAGGGGCAGCCCCAGCATTTT.

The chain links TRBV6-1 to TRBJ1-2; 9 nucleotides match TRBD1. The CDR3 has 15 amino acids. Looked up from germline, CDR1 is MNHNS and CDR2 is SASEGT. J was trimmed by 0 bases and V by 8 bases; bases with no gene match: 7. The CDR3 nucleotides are TGTGCCAGCCTCCCGGGACAGGGTGCTAACTATGGCTACACCTTC. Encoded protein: CASLPGQGANYGYTF.

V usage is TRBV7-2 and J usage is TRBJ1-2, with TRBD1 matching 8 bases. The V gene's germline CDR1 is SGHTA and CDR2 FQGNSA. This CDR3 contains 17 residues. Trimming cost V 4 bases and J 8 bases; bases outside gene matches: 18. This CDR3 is CASSSRALQGASGGYTF. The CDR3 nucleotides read TGTGCCAGCAGCTCCCGTGCTCTTCAGGGGGCCTCAGGCGGCTACACCTTC.

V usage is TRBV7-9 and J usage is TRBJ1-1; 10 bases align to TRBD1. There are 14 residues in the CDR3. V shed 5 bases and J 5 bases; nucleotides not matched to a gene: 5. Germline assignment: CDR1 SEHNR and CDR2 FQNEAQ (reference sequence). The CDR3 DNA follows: TGTGCCAGCAGCACCCCGGACAGGGGGACTGAAGCTTTCTTT. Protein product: CASSTPDRGTEAFF.

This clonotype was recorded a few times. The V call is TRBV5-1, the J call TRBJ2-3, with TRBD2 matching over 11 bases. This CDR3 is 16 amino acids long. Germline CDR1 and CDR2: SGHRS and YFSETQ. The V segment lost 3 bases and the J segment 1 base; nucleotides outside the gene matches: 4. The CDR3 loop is CASSSELAGGTDTQYF. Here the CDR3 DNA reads TGCGCCAGCAGCTCCGAACTAGCGGGAGGCACAGATACGCAGTATTTT.

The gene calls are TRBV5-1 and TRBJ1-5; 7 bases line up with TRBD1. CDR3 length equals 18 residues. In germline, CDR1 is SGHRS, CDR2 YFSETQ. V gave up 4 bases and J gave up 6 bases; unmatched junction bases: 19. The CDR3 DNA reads TGCGCCAGCAGCCTCGACCCAGCGGGGGCAGGGGGGTTTCAGCCCCAGCATTTT. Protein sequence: CASSLDPAGAGGFQPQHF.

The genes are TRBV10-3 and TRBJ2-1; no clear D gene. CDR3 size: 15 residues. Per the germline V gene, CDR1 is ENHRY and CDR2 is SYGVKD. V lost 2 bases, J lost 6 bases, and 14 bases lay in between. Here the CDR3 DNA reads TGTGCCATCAGTGAGGGGCTAGGGAACTCCAATGAGCAGTTCTTC. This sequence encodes CAISEGLGNSNEQFF.

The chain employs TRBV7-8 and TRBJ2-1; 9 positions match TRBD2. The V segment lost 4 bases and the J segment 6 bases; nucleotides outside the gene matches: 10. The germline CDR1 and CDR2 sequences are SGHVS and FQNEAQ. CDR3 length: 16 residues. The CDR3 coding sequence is TGTGCCAGCAGCTGGGTCGGGCTAGCGGGACTCAATGAGCAGTTCTTC. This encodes CASSWVGLAGLNEQFF.

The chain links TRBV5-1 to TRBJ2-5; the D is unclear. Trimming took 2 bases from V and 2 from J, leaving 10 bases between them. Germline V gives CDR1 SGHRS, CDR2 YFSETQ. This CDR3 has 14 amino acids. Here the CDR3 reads CASSFPSSQETQYF. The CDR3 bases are TGCGCCAGCAGCTTTCCCTCGAGTCAAGAGACCCAGTACTTC.